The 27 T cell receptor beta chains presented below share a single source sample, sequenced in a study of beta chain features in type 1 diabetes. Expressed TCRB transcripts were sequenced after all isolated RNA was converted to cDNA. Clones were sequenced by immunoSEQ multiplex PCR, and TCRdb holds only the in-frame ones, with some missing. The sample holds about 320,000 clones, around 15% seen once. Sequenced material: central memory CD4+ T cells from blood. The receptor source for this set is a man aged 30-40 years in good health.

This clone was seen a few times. CDR3 loop: CAISERTSGDDNEQFF. In DNA, the CDR3 is TGTGCCATCAGTGAGAGGACTAGCGGGGATGACAATGAGCAGTTCTTC. This chain joins TRBV10-3 and TRBJ2-1; 12 nucleotides line up with TRBD2. Germline CDR1 is ENHRY and CDR2 is SYGVKD. This CDR3 has 16 residues. J was trimmed by 5 bases and V by 2 bases; bases with no gene match: 4.

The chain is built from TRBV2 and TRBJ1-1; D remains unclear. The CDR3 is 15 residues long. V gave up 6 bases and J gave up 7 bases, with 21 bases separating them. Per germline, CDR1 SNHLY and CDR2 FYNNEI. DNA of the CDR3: TGTGCCAGCAGGGTGGGTGTATTAGTGGGCGGTGAAGCTTTCTTT. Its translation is CASRVGVLVGGEAFF.

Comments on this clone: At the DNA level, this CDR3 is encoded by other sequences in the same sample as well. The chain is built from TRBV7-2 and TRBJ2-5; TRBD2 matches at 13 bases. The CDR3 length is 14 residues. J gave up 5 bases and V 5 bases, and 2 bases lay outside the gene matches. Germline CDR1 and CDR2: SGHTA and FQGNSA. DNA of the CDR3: TGTGCCAGCAGCCCGGGACTAGCGGGGGAGACCCAGTACTTC. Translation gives CASSPGLAGETQYF.

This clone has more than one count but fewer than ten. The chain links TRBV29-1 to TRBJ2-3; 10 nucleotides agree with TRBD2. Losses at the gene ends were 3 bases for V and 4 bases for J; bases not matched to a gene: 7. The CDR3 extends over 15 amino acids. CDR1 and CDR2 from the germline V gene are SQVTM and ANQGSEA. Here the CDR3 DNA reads TGCAGCGTTGAGGTAGCGGGGGGCGAAGCAGATACGCAGTATTTT. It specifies CSVEVAGGEADTQYF.

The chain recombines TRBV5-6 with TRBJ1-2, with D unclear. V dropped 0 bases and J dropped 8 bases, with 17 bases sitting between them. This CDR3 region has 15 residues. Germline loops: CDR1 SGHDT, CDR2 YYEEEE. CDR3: CASSLVGFGEGGYTF. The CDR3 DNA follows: TGTGCCAGCAGCTTGGTTGGTTTCGGGGAGGGAGGCTACACCTTC.

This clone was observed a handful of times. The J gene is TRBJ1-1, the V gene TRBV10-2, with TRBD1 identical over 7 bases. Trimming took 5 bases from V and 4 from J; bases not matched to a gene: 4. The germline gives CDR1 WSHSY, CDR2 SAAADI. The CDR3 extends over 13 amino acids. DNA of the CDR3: TGCGCCAGCAGTCGGACAGGTTCCACTGAAGCTTTCTTT. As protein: CASSRTGSTEAFF.

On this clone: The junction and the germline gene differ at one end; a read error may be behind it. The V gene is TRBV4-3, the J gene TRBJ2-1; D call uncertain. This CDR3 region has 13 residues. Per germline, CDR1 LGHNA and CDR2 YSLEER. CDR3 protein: CASSQVRISEQFF. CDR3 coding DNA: TGCGCCAGCAGTCAAGTCCGTATAAGTGAGCAGTTCTTC.

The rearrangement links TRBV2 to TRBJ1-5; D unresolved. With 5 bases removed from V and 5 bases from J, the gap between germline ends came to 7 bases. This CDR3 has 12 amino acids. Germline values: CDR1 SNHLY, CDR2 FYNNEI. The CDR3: CASSIEDQPQHF. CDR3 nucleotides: TGTGCCAGCAGTATTGAAGATCAGCCCCAGCATTTT.

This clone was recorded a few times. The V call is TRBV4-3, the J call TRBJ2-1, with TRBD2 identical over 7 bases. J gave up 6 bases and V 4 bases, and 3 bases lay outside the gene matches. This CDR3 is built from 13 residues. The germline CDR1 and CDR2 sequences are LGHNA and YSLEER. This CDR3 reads CASSLQRGNEQFF. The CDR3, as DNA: TGCGCCAGCAGCCTACAGCGGGGCAATGAGCAGTTCTTC.

This chain's CDR3 is CASSQVGGDGYTF. The CDR3 nucleotides read TGCGCCAGCAGCCAAGTAGGGGGCGATGGCTACACCTTC. The chain carries TRBV4-3 and TRBJ1-2, with TRBD1 identical over 7 bases. V lost 1 base, J lost 6 bases, and 2 bases stayed unmatched. This CDR3 has 13 amino acids. CDR1 is LGHNA, CDR2 YSLEER, per germline.

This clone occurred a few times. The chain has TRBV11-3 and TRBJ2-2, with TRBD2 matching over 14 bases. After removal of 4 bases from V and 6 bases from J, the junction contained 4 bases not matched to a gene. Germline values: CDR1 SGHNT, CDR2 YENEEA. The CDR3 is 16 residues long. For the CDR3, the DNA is TGTGCCAGCAGCTCGGGGACTAGCGGGGGTTCCGGGGAGCTGTTTTTT. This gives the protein CASSSGTSGGSGELFF.

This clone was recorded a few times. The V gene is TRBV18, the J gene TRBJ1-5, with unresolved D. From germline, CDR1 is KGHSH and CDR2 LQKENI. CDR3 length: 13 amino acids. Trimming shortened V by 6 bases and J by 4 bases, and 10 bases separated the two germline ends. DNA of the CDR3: TGTGCCAGCTCTACGCGACGGAATCAGCCCCAGCATTTT. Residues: CASSTRRNQPQHF.

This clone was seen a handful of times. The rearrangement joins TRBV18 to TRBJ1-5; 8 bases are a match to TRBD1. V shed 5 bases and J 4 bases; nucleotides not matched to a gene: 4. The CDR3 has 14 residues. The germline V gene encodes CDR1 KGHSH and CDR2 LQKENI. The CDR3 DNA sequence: TGTGCCAGCTCAGGACAGGGTGGGAATCAGCCCCAGCATTTT. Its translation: CASSGQGGNQPQHF.

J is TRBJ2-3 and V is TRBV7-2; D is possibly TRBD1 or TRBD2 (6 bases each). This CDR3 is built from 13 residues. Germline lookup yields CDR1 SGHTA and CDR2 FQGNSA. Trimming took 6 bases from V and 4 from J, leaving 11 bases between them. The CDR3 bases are TGTGCCAGCAGTTGGGGGGCCCCAGATACGCAGTATTTT. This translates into CASSWGAPDTQYF.

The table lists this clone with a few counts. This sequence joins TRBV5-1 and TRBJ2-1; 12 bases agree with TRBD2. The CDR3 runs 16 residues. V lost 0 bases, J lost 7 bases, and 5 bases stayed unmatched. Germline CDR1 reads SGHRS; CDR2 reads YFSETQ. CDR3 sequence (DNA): TGCGCCAGCAGCTTGGAACTAGCGGGAGGAGGGAATGAGCAGTTCTTC. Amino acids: CASSLELAGGGNEQFF.

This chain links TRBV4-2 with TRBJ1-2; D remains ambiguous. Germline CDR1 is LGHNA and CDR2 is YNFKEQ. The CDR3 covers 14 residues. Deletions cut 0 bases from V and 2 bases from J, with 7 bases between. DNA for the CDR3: TGTGCCAGCAGCCAAGATAAACTCAACTATGGCTACACCTTC. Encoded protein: CASSQDKLNYGYTF.

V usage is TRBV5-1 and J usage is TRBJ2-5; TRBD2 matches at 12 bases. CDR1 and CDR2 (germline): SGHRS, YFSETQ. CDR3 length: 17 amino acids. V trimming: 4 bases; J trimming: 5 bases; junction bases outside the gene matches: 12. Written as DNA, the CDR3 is TGCGCCAGCAGCCTGAGACATCTAGCGGGGGGGTTTGAGACCCAGTACTTC. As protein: CASSLRHLAGGFETQYF.

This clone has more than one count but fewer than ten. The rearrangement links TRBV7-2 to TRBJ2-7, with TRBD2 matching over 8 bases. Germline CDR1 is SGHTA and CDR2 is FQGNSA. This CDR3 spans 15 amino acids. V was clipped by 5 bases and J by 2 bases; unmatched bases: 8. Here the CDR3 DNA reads TGTGCCAGCAGCCCCGCCGGGGGGGTGACCTACGAGCAGTACTTC. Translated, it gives CASSPAGGVTYEQYF.

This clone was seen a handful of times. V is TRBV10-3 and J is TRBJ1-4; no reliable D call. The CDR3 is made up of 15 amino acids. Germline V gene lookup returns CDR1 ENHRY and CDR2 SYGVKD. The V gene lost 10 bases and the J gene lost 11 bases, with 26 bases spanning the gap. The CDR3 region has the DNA TGTGCCAGCAGCCAACGGACGGATCCCCGGGTGAAACTGTTTTTT. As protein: CASSQRTDPRVKLFF.

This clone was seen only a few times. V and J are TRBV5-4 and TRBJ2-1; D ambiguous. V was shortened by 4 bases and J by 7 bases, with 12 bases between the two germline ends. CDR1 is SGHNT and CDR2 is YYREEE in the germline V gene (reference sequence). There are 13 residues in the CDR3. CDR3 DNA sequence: TGTGCCAGCAGCCGGATAGAACTTAATGAGCAGTTCTTC. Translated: CASSRIELNEQFF.

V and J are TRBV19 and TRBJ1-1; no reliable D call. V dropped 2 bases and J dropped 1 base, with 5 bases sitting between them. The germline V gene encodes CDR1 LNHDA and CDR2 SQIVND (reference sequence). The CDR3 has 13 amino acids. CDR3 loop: CASSIPRNTEAFF. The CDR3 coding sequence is TGTGCCAGTAGTATACCGCGGAACACTGAAGCTTTCTTT.

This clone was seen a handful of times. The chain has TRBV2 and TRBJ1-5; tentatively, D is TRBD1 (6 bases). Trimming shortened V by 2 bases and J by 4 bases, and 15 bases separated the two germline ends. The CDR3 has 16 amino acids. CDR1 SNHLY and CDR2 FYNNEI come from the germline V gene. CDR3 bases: TGTGCCAGCAGTGAACAGGGGCTCCGGCGTAATCAGCCCCAGCATTTT. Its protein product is CASSEQGLRRNQPQHF.

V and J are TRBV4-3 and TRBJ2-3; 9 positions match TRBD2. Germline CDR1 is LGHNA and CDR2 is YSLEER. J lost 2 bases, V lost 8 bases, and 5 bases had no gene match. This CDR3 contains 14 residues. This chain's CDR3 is CASAIAGDTDTQYF. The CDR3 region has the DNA TGCGCCAGCGCGATAGCGGGGGACACAGATACGCAGTATTTT.

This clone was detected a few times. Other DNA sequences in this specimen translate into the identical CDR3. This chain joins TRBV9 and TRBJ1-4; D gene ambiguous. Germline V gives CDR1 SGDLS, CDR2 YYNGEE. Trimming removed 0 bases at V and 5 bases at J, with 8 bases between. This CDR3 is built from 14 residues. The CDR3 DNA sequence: TGTGCCAGCAGCGTAGAGGGAAGAAATGAAAAACTGTTTTTT. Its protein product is CASSVEGRNEKLFF.

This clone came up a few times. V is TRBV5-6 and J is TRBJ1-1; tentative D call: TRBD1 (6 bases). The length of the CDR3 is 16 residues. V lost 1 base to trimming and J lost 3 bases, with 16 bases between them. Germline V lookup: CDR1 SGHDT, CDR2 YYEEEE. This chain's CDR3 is CASSLSGEWLYTEAFF. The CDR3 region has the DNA TGTGCCAGCAGCTTGTCAGGGGAATGGTTGTACACTGAAGCTTTCTTT.

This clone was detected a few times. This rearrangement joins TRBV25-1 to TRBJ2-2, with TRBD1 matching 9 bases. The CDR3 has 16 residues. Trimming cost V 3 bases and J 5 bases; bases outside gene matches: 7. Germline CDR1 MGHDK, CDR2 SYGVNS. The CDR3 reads CASSDRDRVSTGELFF. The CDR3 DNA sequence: TGTGCCAGCAGTGATCGGGACAGGGTATCTACCGGGGAGCTGTTTTTT.

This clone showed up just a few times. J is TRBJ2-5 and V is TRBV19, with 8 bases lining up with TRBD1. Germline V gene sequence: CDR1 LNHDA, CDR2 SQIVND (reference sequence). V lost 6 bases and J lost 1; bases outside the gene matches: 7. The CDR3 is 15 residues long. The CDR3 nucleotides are TGTGCCAGTAGCGACGACAGGGGATCCCAAGAGACCCAGTACTTC. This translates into CASSDDRGSQETQYF. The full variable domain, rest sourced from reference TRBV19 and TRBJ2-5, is DGGITQSPKYLFRKEGQNVTLSCEQNLNHDAMYWYRQDPGQGLRLIYYSQIVNDFQKGDIAEGYSVSREKKESFPLTVTSAQKNPTAFYLCASSDDRGSQETQYFGPGTRLLVL.